This TCR beta chain was recovered during a study of blood T cell repertoires in COVID-19. Study details: The United States, Italy and Spain supplied acute and convalescent COVID-19 samples. T cells, B-cell-depleted T cells, or PBMCs provided the cDNA or gDNA that served as material.

Original analysis: By means of reference gene primer amplification, nucleated cell counts were estimated. TCRdb keeps only in-frame clones here, not all; method: immunoSEQ multiplex PCR. Clone size and the V and J calls come from that table; the DNA yielded D and trimming. The sample contains more than 250,000 clones, roughly 85% of which appear only once. This clone was detected a few times. The sample was PBMCs or T cells enriched from blood (not recorded which). The source of this sequence is a man aged 30 to 39 who had recovered from COVID-19.

The chain's CDR3 is CASTQNSGYTEAFF. Here the CDR3 DNA reads TGTGCCAGCACTCAAAACTCGGGGTACACTGAAGCTTTCTTT. The chain uses TRBV27 and TRBJ1-1; unclear D gene. The ends were cut back, 7 bases at V and 3 bases at J, with 15 bases in the middle. Germline V gives CDR1 MNHEY, CDR2 SMNVEV (reference sequence). The CDR3 totals 14 residues.